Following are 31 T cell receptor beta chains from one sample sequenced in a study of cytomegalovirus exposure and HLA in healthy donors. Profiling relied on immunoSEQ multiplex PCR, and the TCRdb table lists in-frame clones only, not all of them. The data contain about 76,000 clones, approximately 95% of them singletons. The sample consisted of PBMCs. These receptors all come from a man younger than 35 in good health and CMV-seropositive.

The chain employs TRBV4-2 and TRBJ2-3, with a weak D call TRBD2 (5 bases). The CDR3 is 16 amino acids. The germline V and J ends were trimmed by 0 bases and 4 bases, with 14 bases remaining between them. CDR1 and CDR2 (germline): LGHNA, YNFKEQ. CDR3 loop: CASSQEIRGYADTQYF. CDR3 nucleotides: TGTGCCAGCAGCCAAGAGATTCGGGGTTATGCAGATACGCAGTATTTT.

CDR3 region: CASSFSRTGTIGYTF. CDR3 bases: TGTGCCAGCAGTTTTTCTCGGACGGGGACTATCGGCTACACCTTC. The rearrangement joins TRBV2 to TRBJ1-2; TRBD1 might be the D (5 bases). V was pared by 5 bases and J by 8 bases, with 21 bases between. CDR3 length: 15 amino acids. CDR1 and CDR2 (germline): SNHLY, FYNNEI.

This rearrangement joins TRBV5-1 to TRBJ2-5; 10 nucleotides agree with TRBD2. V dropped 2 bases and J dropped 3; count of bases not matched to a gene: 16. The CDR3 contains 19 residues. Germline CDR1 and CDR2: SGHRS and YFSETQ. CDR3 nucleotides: TGCGCCAGCAGCTTCGGTCTAGCGGGAGCTGGTGACCATGAAGAGACCCAGTACTTC. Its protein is CASSFGLAGAGDHEETQYF.

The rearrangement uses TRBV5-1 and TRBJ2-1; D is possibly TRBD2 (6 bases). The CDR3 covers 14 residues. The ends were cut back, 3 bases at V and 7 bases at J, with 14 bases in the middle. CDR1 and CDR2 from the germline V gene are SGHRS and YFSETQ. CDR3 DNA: TGCGCCAGCAGCTCTTTAGCGGATGGGAATGAGCAGTTCTTC. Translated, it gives CASSSLADGNEQFF.

The CDR3 coding sequence is TGTGCCAGCAGCTTACACAGGACTAGCGGGAGTATCGGGGAGCTGTTTTTT. Translating it yields CASSLHRTSGSIGELFF. The V gene is TRBV11-2, the J gene TRBJ2-2; 13 nucleotides align to TRBD2. The CDR3 covers 17 residues. The trim removed 2 bases at V and 7 bases at J, leaving 7 bases unmatched. Germline V gene lookup returns CDR1 SGHAT and CDR2 FQNNGV.

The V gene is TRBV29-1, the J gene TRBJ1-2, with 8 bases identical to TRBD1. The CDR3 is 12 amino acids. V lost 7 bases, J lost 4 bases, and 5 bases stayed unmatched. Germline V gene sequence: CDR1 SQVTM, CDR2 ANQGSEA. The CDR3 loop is CSAADRGYGYTF. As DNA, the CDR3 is TGCAGCGCCGCCGACAGGGGCTATGGCTACACCTTC.

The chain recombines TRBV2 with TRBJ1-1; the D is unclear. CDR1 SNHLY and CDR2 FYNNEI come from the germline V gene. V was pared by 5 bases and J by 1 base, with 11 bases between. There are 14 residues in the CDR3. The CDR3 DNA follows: TGTGCCAGCAGTCCCCCCGGCGGGAACACTGAAGCTTTCTTT. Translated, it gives CASSPPGGNTEAFF.

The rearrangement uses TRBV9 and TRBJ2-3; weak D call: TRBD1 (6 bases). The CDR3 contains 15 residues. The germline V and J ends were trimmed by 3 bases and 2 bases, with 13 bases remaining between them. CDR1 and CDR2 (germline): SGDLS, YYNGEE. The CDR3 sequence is CASSARQADTDTQYF. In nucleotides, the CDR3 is TGTGCCAGCAGCGCCAGACAGGCGGACACAGATACGCAGTATTTT.

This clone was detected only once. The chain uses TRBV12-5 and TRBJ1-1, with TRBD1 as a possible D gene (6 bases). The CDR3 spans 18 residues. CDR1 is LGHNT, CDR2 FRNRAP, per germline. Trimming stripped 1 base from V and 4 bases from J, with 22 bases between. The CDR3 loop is CASGLAPMGAARGTEAFF. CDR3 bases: TGTGCTAGTGGTTTGGCACCCATGGGAGCGGCCAGGGGCACTGAAGCTTTCTTT.

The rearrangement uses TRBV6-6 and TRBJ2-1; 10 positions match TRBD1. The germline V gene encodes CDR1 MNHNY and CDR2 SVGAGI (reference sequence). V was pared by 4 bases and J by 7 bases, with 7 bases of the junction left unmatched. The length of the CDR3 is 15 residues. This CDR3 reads CASSFGTGVRNEQFF. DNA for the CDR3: TGTGCCAGCAGTTTCGGGACAGGGGTGAGGAATGAGCAGTTCTTC.

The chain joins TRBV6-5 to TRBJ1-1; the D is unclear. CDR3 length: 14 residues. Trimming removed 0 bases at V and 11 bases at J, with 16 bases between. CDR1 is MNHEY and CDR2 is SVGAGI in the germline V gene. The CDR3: CASSYSKGLLVAFF. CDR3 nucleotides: TGTGCCAGCAGTTACTCGAAAGGACTTCTCGTGGCTTTCTTT.

CDR3 amino acids: CASSSATGTSNQPQHF. Written as DNA, the CDR3 is TGTGCCAGCTCCTCAGCGACAGGGACGAGCAATCAGCCCCAGCATTTT. The chain couples TRBV18 to TRBJ1-5, with 7 bases identical to TRBD1. The CDR3 is made up of 16 amino acids. From germline, CDR1 is KGHSH and CDR2 LQKENI. V shed 6 bases and J 1 base; nucleotides not matched to a gene: 9.

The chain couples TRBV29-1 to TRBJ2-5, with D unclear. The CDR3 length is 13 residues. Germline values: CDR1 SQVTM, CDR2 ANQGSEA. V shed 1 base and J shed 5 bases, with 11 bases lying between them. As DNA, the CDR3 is TGCAGCGTTGAAGGGTCAGGTCTGGAGACCCAGTACTTC. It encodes CSVEGSGLETQYF.

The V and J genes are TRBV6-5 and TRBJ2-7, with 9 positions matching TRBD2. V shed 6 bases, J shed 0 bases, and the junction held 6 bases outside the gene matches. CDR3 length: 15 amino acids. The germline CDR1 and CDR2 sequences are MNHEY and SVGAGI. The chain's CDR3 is CASRRLAEPSYEQYF. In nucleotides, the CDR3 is TGTGCCAGCAGGAGACTAGCGGAGCCCTCCTACGAGCAGTACTTC.

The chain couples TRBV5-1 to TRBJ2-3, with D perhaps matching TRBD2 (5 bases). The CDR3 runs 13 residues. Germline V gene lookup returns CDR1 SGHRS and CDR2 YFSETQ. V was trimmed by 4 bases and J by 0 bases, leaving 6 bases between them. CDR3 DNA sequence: TGCGCCAGCAGCCCGGGAAGCACAGATACGCAGTATTTT. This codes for CASSPGSTDTQYF. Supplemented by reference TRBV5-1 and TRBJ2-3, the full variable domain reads KAGVTQTPRYLIKTRGQQVTLSCSPISGHRSVSWYQQTPGQGLQFLFEYFSETQRNKGNFPGRFSGRQFSNSRSEMNVSTLELGDSALYLCASSPGSTDTQYFGPGTRLTVL.

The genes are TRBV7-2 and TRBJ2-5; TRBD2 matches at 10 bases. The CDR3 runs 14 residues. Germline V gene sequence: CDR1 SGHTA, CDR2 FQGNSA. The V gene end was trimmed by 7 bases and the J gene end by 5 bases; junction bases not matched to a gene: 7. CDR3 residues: CASNPLAGLETQYF. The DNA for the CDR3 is TGTGCCAGCAACCCACTAGCGGGATTGGAGACCCAGTACTTC.

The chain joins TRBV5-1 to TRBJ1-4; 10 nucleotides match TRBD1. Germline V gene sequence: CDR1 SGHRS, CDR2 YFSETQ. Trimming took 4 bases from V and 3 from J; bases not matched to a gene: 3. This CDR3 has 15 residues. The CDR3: CASSPGQGANEKLFF. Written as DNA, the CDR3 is TGCGCCAGCAGCCCAGGACAGGGGGCTAATGAAAAACTGTTTTTT.

CDR3 sequence: CASSLGQEEQYF. The CDR3 region has the DNA TGCGCCAGCAGCTTGGGGCAGGAAGAGCAGTACTTC. This chain links TRBV5-1 with TRBJ2-7; no reliable D call. Germline V gene data show CDR1 as SGHRS and CDR2 as YFSETQ. Trimming pared 0 bases from V and 7 bases from J, leaving 8 bases between. The CDR3 has 12 amino acids.

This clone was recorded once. The CDR3 DNA is TGTGCCAGCAGTTCCCGCTCGCGTAATCAGCCCCAGCATTTT. Translation: CASSSRSRNQPQHF. The chain joins TRBV28 to TRBJ1-5; D call uncertain. From germline, CDR1 is MDHEN and CDR2 SYDVKM. CDR3 length equals 14 residues. V shed 4 bases and J shed 4 bases, with 11 bases lying between them. The full variable domain, with the rest looked up from reference TRBV28 and TRBJ1-5, is DVKVTQSSRYLVKRTGEKVFLECVQDMDHENMFWYRQDPGLGLRLIYFSYDVKMKEKGDIPEGYSVSREKKERFSLILESASTNQTSMYLCASSSRSRNQPQHFGDGTRLSIL.

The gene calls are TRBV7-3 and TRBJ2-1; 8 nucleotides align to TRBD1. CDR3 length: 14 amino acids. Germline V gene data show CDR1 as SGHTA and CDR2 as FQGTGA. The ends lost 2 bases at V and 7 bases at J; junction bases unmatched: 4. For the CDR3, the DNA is TGTGCCAGCAGCTTACAGGGGGCGCATAATGAGCAGTTCTTC. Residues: CASSLQGAHNEQFF.

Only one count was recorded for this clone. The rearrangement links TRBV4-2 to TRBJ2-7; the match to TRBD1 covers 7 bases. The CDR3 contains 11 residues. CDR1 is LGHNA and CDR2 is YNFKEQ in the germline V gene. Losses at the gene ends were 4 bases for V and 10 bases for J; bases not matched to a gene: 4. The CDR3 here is CASSPGQKQYF. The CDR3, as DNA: TGTGCCAGCAGCCCGGGACAGAAACAGTACTTC.

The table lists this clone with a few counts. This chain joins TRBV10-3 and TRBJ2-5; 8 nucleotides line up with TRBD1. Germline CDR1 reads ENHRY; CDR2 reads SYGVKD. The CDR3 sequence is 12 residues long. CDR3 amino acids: CATGQEEETQYF. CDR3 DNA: TGTGCTACGGGACAGGAGGAAGAGACCCAGTACTTC.

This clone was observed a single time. In DNA form, the CDR3 reads TGTGCCAGCAGGGGGGGGTACGAGCAGTACTTC. Translation gives CASRGGYEQYF. The rearrangement uses TRBV6-4 and TRBJ2-7; 7 nucleotides line up with TRBD2. V gave up 6 bases and J gave up 4 bases; unmatched junction bases: 0. This CDR3 contains 11 residues. Per the germline V gene, CDR1 is MRHNA and CDR2 is SNTAGT.

CDR3 in DNA: TGTGCCAGCACCACCCAGAGCGGGGGCCGAAACACCATATATTTT. This encodes CASTTQSGGRNTIYF. This rearrangement joins TRBV6-6 to TRBJ1-3, with a possible D match to TRBD1 (6 bases). In germline, CDR1 is MNHNY, CDR2 SVGAGI (reference sequence). Trimming cost V 7 bases and J 5 bases, with 18 bases left between them. CDR3 length equals 15 residues.

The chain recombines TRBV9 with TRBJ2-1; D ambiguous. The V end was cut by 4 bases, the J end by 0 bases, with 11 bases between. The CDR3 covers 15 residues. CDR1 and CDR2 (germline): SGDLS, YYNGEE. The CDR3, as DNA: TGTGCCAGCAGCCTGGCGGCAAGCTCCTACAATGAGCAGTTCTTC. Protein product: CASSLAASSYNEQFF.

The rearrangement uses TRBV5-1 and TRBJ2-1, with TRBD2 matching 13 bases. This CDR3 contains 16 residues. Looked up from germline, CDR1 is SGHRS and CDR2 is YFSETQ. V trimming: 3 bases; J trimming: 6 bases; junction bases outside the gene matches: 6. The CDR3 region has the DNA TGCGCCAGCAGCTCGCATGGGACTAGCGGGACCAATGAGCAGTTCTTC. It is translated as CASSSHGTSGTNEQFF.

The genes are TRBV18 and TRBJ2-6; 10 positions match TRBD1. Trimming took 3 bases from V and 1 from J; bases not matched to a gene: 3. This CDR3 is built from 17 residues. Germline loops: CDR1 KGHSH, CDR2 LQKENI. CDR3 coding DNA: TGTGCCAGCTCACCTTGGACAGGGGGTTCTGGGGCCAACGTCCTGACTTTC. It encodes CASSPWTGGSGANVLTF.

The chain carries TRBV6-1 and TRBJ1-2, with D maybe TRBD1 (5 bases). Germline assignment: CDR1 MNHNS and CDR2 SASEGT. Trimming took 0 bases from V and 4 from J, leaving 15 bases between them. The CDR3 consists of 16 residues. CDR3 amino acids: CASSEAGATASYGYTF. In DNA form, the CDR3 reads TGTGCCAGCAGTGAAGCTGGGGCTACCGCCAGCTATGGCTACACCTTC.

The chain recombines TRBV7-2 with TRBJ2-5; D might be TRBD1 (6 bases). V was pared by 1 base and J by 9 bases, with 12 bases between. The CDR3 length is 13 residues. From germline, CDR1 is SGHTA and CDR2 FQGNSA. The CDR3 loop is CASSLDRVGAQYF. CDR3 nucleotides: TGTGCCAGCAGCTTAGACAGGGTCGGGGCCCAGTACTTC.

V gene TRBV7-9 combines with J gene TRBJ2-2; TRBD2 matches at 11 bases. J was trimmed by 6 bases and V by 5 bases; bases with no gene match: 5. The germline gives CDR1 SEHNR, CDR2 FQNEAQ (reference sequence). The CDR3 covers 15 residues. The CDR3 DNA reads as TGTGCCAGCAGCCTCGGGACTAGCGGATCCGGGGAGCTGTTTTTT. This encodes CASSLGTSGSGELFF.

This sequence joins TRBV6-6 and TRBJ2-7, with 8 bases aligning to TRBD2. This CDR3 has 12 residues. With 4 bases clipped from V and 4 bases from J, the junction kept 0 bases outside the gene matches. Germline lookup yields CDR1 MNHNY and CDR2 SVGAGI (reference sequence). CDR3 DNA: TGTGCCAGCAGTTCGGGGGGGTACGAGCAGTACTTC. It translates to CASSSGGYEQYF.